One T cell receptor (beta chain) is described in this entry. This sample is part of a study of blood T cell repertoires in COVID-19. In the study overall: Donors in the United States, Italy and Spain gave samples during acute or convalescent COVID-19. T cells, B-cell-depleted T cells, or PBMCs provided the cDNA or gDNA that served as material.

In the source study's methods: Using reference gene primer amplification, nucleated cell counts were estimated. Clones were sequenced by immunoSEQ multiplex PCR, and TCRdb holds only the in-frame ones, with some missing. From that table come the V and J calls and clone size; the DNA was used to work out D and trimming. The table records 130,000 to 150,000 clones, about nine tenths of them present only once. The ends lost 5 bases at V and 2 bases at J; junction bases unmatched: 2. Germline V CDR1 and CDR2: SEHNR, FQNEAQ (reference sequence). The CDR3 contains 14 residues. The chain couples TRBV7-9 to TRBJ1-5; 8 bases match TRBD1. This clonotype was sampled from a man aged 50 to 60 who had recovered from COVID-19. Sequenced: peripheral blood. This chain's CDR3 is CASSPGGGNQPQHF. The CDR3 DNA is TGTGCCAGCAGCCCAGGGGGCGGCAATCAGCCCCAGCATTTT.